Below, one T cell receptor (beta chain) is given with its context. With 3 bases removed from V and 0 bases from J, the gap between germline ends came to 6 bases. Germline CDR1 reads KGHDR; CDR2 reads SFDVKD. This CDR3 region has 14 residues. The data are from a study of control samples from healthy donors and cancer patients. Profiled with immunoSEQ multiplex PCR; TCRdb holds only in-frame clones, not every one. The table lists some 100,000 clones, approximately 80% of them singletons. The sequence derives from a woman in her 30s in good health. V and J are TRBV24-1 and TRBJ2-3; D possibly matches TRBD1 or TRBD2 (5 bases each). Material: blood. This chain's CDR3 is CATSDGGSTDTQYF. The CDR3 bases are TGTGCCACCAGTGATGGGGGTAGCACAGATACGCAGTATTTT.